This T cell receptor beta chain was sequenced during a study of shared clonotypes between healthy human individuals. The method was immunoSEQ multiplex PCR; TCRdb's version includes in-frame clones alone and lacks a portion of them. The profile covers about 2.2 million clones, with about 93% appearing a single time and about 1.7% taken by the ten largest. Naive CD8 cells lacked CD45RO and underwent positive selection for CCR7, leaving out terminally differentiated effector memory CD45RA+ cells. All donors were healthy HIV-negative adults lacking recent acute infections or vaccinations. CDR1 is GTSNPN and CDR2 is SVGIG in the germline V gene (reference sequence). CDR3 length: 15 residues. The V gene lost 3 bases and the J gene lost 1 base, with 16 bases spanning the gap.

J is TRBJ2-7 and V is TRBV30, with TRBD1 as a possible D gene (5 bases). The TCR sequence derives from a man younger than 35 in good health. Some clones in this sample may be carry-over from other donors' samples. The specimen was naive CD8+ T cells from PBMCs. CDR3 in amino acids: CAWRGLYGLSYEQYF. The CDR3 DNA sequence: TGTGCCTGGAGGGGGCTTTACGGTCTATCCTACGAGCAGTACTTC.